This T cell receptor (beta chain) was captured by sequencing in a study of shared clonotypes between healthy human individuals. Study-wide context: Donors had three CD4 naive, three CD4 memory, two CD8 naive and one CD8 memory plate apiece.

Study results and caveats: Generation probabilities were higher for clonotypes shared across all four sorted-subset donors than for unshared ones.

For sorted subsets, approximately 0.2 ug DNA per replicate equaled about 30,000 T cell genomes. The method was immunoSEQ multiplex PCR; TCRdb's version includes in-frame clones alone and lacks a portion of them. The sample has roughly 2 million clones, approximately 95% seen once; the top ten hold 0.85% to 1.2%. CD8 cells classed as naive were CD45RO-negative and positively selected for CCR7, excluding terminally differentiated effector memory CD45RA+ cells. In its sample, this clone was seen a few times. What it binds is unknown. Other nucleotide sequences in the sample specify the same CDR3. The sequenced sample consisted of naive CD8+ T cells sorted from blood. The TCR comes from a young man in good health.

The CDR3: CASSYGYNEQFF. DNA of the CDR3: TGTGCCAGCAGTTACGGGTACAATGAGCAGTTCTTC. This chain connects TRBV6-6 to TRBJ2-1, with no clear D. CDR3 size: 12 residues. Germline CDR1 is MNHNY and CDR2 is SVGAGI (reference sequence). V lost 2 bases to trimming and J lost 4 bases, with 3 bases between them.